The 27 T cell receptor beta chains presented below share a single source sample, sequenced in a study of blood T cell repertoires in COVID-19. Profiled with immunoSEQ multiplex PCR; TCRdb holds only in-frame clones, not every one. The sample lists about 240,000 clones, approximately 86% occurring once. The specimen was peripheral blood. The receptor source for this set is a man in his 60s who had recovered from COVID-19.

The rearrangement joins TRBV4-1 to TRBJ2-1, with TRBD2 matching 7 bases. The trim removed 1 base at V and 7 bases at J, leaving 10 bases unmatched. The germline gives CDR1 MGHRA, CDR2 YSYEKL. The CDR3 is 16 residues long. CDR3 amino acids: CASSQGLRGRGNEQFF. In DNA, the CDR3 is TGCGCCAGCAGCCAAGGATTACGGGGGAGGGGAAATGAGCAGTTCTTC.

This chain links TRBV15 with TRBJ2-7, with D possibly matching TRBD1 (6 bases). Per germline, CDR1 LNHNV and CDR2 YYDKDF (reference sequence). Trimming left V 3 bases short and J 2 bases short, with 11 bases between. This CDR3 has 14 amino acids. The chain's CDR3 is CATSRSDRPYEQYF. In nucleotides, the CDR3 is TGTGCCACCAGCAGGAGCGACAGGCCCTACGAGCAGTACTTC.

The chain joins TRBV3-1 (or the pseudogene TRBV3-2) to TRBJ2-2; D is unclear. Germline V gives CDR1 LGHDT, CDR2 YNNKEL (reference sequence). The ends were cut back, 3 bases at V and 7 bases at J, with 3 bases in the middle. The CDR3 is made up of 11 amino acids. CDR3 sequence reads: CASSQRGELFF. In nucleotides, the CDR3 is TGTGCCAGCAGCCAGCGCGGGGAGCTGTTTTTT.

This clone was detected only a few times. V and J are TRBV10-3 and TRBJ1-6; 9 bases match TRBD1. Germline assignment: CDR1 ENHRY and CDR2 SYGVKD. CDR3 length: 15 amino acids. Trimming removed 9 bases from V and 9 bases from J; junction bases left unmatched: 12. In nucleotides, the CDR3 is TGTGCCATAGCGGGACAGGGTACCTCTACTTCACCCCTCCACTTT. This gives the protein CAIAGQGTSTSPLHF.

The chain combines TRBV9 with TRBJ2-3, with D maybe TRBD1 (6 bases). The CDR3 totals 15 residues. Trimming removed 4 bases from V and 4 bases from J, with 16 bases in between. Germline V gene data show CDR1 as SGDLS and CDR2 as YYNGEE. CDR3 residues: CASSLGVGGPDTQYF. The CDR3 DNA is TGTGCCAGCAGCTTAGGCGTTGGGGGCCCAGATACGCAGTATTTT.

V and J are TRBV3-1 (or the pseudogene TRBV3-2) and TRBJ2-3, with 10 bases matching TRBD2. V dropped 4 bases and J dropped 9; count of bases not matched to a gene: 10. CDR1 is LGHDT and CDR2 is YNNKEL in the germline V gene (reference sequence). The CDR3 runs 15 residues. CDR3 sequence reads: CASSPWLAGARTQYF. CDR3 nucleotides: TGTGCCAGCAGCCCCTGGCTAGCGGGGGCTAGGACGCAGTATTTT.

The chain links TRBV6-5 to TRBJ2-5, with TRBD2 matching 7 bases. Germline V gives CDR1 MNHEY, CDR2 SVGAGI. V was clipped by 6 bases and J by 1 base; unmatched bases: 8. CDR3 length: 15 residues. The CDR3 DNA is TGTGCCAGCAGCCGTGGACTAGGGGCCCAAGAGACCCAGTACTTC. This encodes CASSRGLGAQETQYF.

The chain combines TRBV7-8 with TRBJ2-7; possible D gene TRBD2, 6 bases. Germline CDR1 reads SGHVS; CDR2 reads FQNEAQ. Trimming took 6 bases from V and 6 from J, leaving 12 bases between them. The CDR3 contains 12 residues. The CDR3 is CASRTGVAEQYF. The CDR3, as DNA: TGTGCCAGCAGAACGGGGGTGGCCGAGCAGTACTTC.

This clone was seen just once. The gene calls are TRBV19 and TRBJ1-1; no reliable D call. CDR3 length: 14 residues. V lost 3 bases and J 1 base, leaving 9 bases between the germline ends. Germline V gene sequence: CDR1 LNHDA, CDR2 SQIVND (reference sequence). The CDR3 loop is CASSMARENTEAFF. The DNA for the CDR3 is TGTGCCAGTAGTATGGCCCGTGAGAACACTGAAGCTTTCTTT.

The chain employs TRBV24-1 and TRBJ2-1; 10 bases match TRBD2. Trimming at V came to 4 bases and at J to 4 bases, leaving 6 bases not matched to a gene. The CDR3 has 16 amino acids. Germline V lookup: CDR1 KGHDR, CDR2 SFDVKD. The CDR3 nucleotides are TGTGCCACCAGTGACAACAGCGGGGGGGGGTACAATGAGCAGTTCTTC. Translation: CATSDNSGGGYNEQFF.

This clone was detected only once. The rearrangement uses TRBV7-9 and TRBJ1-3; D is unclear. Trimming removed 2 bases at V and 1 base at J, with 6 bases between. Germline V gene lookup returns CDR1 SEHNR and CDR2 FQNEAQ (reference sequence). This CDR3 has 14 residues. CDR3 region: CASSLLQSGNTIYF. The DNA for the CDR3 is TGTGCCAGCAGCTTACTCCAGTCTGGAAACACCATATATTTT.

The rearrangement uses TRBV7-8 and TRBJ2-7, with D tentatively TRBD2 (7 bases). V shed 1 base and J shed 0 bases, with 10 bases lying between them. The V gene's germline CDR1 is SGHVS and CDR2 FQNEAQ. The CDR3 loop spans 15 amino acids. CDR3 sequence: CASSLGRGRSYEQYF. The CDR3 coding sequence is TGTGCCAGCAGCTTAGGGCGGGGGCGCTCCTACGAGCAGTACTTC.

This clone appeared a few times. The V and J genes are TRBV4-2 and TRBJ1-2; 7 bases line up with TRBD1. The CDR3 covers 14 residues. Germline CDR1 LGHNA, CDR2 YNFKEQ. V gave up 3 bases and J gave up 4 bases; unmatched junction bases: 5. The CDR3 DNA is TGTGCCAGCAGCCAGACAGGGACGGGCTATGGCTACACCTTC. Translated, it gives CASSQTGTGYGYTF.

The chain uses TRBV6-5 and TRBJ2-7; maybe TRBD2 (6 bases). The CDR3 sequence is 14 residues long. V was clipped by 2 bases and J by 1 base, with 9 bases between them. CDR1 and CDR2 from the germline V gene are MNHEY and SVGAGI. The CDR3 spells CASSYGTRSYEQYF. The CDR3 region has the DNA TGTGCCAGCAGTTACGGGACTCGATCCTACGAGCAGTACTTC.

The rearrangement links TRBV19 to TRBJ1-2, with a weak D call TRBD1 (5 bases). V was shortened by 5 bases and J by 4 bases, with 8 bases between the two germline ends. Germline CDR1 reads LNHDA; CDR2 reads SQIVND (reference sequence). This CDR3 region has 12 residues. CDR3 coding DNA: TGTGCCAGTAGTGCGGGGACCTATGGCTACACCTTC. It yields the protein CASSAGTYGYTF. Complete variable domain (other parts from reference TRBV19 and TRBJ1-2): DGGITQSPKYLFRKEGQNVTLSCEQNLNHDAMYWYRQDPGQGLRLIYYSQIVNDFQKGDIAEGYSVSREKKESFPLTVTSAQKNPTAFYLCASSAGTYGYTFGSGTRLTVV.

This clone was counted only a few times. The V and J genes are TRBV19 and TRBJ2-2; 9 nucleotides match TRBD1. There are 15 residues in the CDR3. Trimming took 4 bases from V and 5 from J; bases not matched to a gene: 5. CDR1 is LNHDA, CDR2 SQIVND, per germline (reference sequence). The CDR3 DNA is TGTGCCAGTAGTACGACAGGGGGATGGACCGGGGAGCTGTTTTTT. The encoded protein is CASSTTGGWTGELFF.

J is TRBJ2-1 and V is TRBV10-3; 7 nucleotides line up with TRBD1. The CDR3 is 16 amino acids. From germline, CDR1 is ENHRY and CDR2 SYGVKD. Trimming at V came to 2 bases and at J to 0 bases, leaving 4 bases not matched to a gene. CDR3 nucleotides: TGTGCCATCAGTGAGGGGAAGGGGGCCTCCTACAATGAGCAGTTCTTC. This codes for CAISEGKGASYNEQFF.

The chain couples TRBV5-1 to TRBJ1-3; no clear D. The V gene lost 2 bases and the J gene lost 1 base, with 7 bases spanning the gap. The CDR3 has 14 amino acids. CDR1 is SGHRS and CDR2 is YFSETQ in the germline V gene. The CDR3 is CASSLQPSGNTIYF. In DNA form, the CDR3 reads TGCGCCAGCAGCTTACAGCCTTCTGGAAACACCATATATTTT.

This clone was counted a single time. The chain uses TRBV5-1 and TRBJ2-1; 7 nucleotides agree with TRBD1. Germline V gives CDR1 SGHRS, CDR2 YFSETQ. The CDR3 totals 15 residues. With V trimmed by 1 base and J by 12 bases, 13 bases remained unmatched. CDR3 in DNA: TGCGCCAGCAGCTTGAGGGGGCTGGTAGAAGAGGGGCAGTTCTTC. This codes for CASSLRGLVEEGQFF.

This clone has more than one count but fewer than ten. The chain links TRBV4-2 to TRBJ1-1; maybe TRBD1 (5 bases). V was pared by 2 bases and J by 0 bases, with 13 bases between. CDR3 size: 16 residues. CDR1 is LGHNA, CDR2 YNFKEQ, per germline. The CDR3 nucleotides read TGTGCCAGCAGCCAATCTTCAGGGAATATGAACACTGAAGCTTTCTTT. It translates to CASSQSSGNMNTEAFF.

V gene TRBV7-2 combines with J gene TRBJ1-6; 7 bases agree with TRBD1. This CDR3 has 15 amino acids. The V segment lost 6 bases and the J segment 5 bases; nucleotides outside the gene matches: 7. Germline CDR1 reads SGHTA; CDR2 reads FQGNSA. This CDR3 is CASRNRQGDNSPLHF. Here the CDR3 DNA reads TGTGCCAGCAGGAACAGACAGGGCGATAATTCACCCCTCCACTTT.

The genes are TRBV30 and TRBJ1-1; no clear D gene. This CDR3 is 15 amino acids long. V was clipped by 5 bases and J by 1 base, with 17 bases between them. Germline CDR1 and CDR2: GTSNPN and SVGIG (reference sequence). DNA of the CDR3: TGTGCCTGGCTAGGTGAGGGCTCCGGGAACACTGAAGCTTTCTTT. Amino acids: CAWLGEGSGNTEAFF.

The DNA for the CDR3 is TGTGCCAGCAGCTTGGCCGGGACGGGAGAGTACTATGGCTACACCTTC. Its translation: CASSLAGTGEYYGYTF. V usage is TRBV11-2 and J usage is TRBJ1-2; D perhaps matches TRBD1 (5 bases). CDR1 and CDR2 (germline): SGHAT, FQNNGV. Trimming stripped 3 bases from V and 3 bases from J, with 17 bases between. The CDR3 runs 16 residues.

This clone was seen a single time. The chain couples TRBV12-5 to TRBJ2-1, with D hard to call. CDR1 LGHNT and CDR2 FRNRAP come from the germline V gene. This CDR3 comprises 15 residues. V was cut by 11 bases and J by 4 bases, with 21 bases left in between. The CDR3, as DNA: TGTGCTGGTCGGGTGAGTTTGCCCGGGTACAATGAGCAGTTCTTC. Encoded protein: CAGRVSLPGYNEQFF. Full variable domain (outside the CDR3, taken from reference TRBV12-5 and TRBJ2-1): DARVTQTPRHKVTEMGQEVTMRCQPILGHNTVFWYRQTMMQGLELLAYFRNRAPLDDSGMPKDRFSAEMPDATLATLKIQPSEPRDSAVYFCAGRVSLPGYNEQFFGPGTRLTVL.

The V and J genes are TRBV2 and TRBJ1-6; no clear D gene. The CDR3 loop spans 13 amino acids. Per germline, CDR1 SNHLY and CDR2 FYNNEI. V gave up 4 bases and J gave up 7 bases, with 8 bases separating them. This CDR3 reads CASSGEGNSPLHF. CDR3 sequence (DNA): TGTGCCAGCAGTGGTGAGGGCAATTCACCCCTCCACTTT.

The genes are TRBV11-2 and TRBJ2-2; 10 bases are shared with TRBD1. From germline, CDR1 is SGHAT and CDR2 FQNNGV. The CDR3 totals 15 residues. V was clipped by 9 bases and J by 6 bases; unmatched bases: 10. The CDR3: CASAGGTGVAGELFF. In DNA form, the CDR3 reads TGTGCCAGTGCCGGCGGGACAGGGGTAGCCGGGGAGCTGTTTTTT.

This clone was seen a handful of times. This chain links TRBV3-1 (or the pseudogene TRBV3-2) with TRBJ1-6, with D hard to call. There are 16 residues in the CDR3. The germline V and J ends were trimmed by 1 base and 9 bases, with 16 bases remaining between them. Germline loops: CDR1 LGHDT, CDR2 YNNKEL (reference sequence). CDR3 bases: TGTGCCAGCAGCCAAGGACACCCCCTCGTGGGTTCACCCCTCCACTTT. Translated: CASSQGHPLVGSPLHF.